This T cell receptor (beta chain) was sequenced during a study of cytomegalovirus exposure and HLA in healthy donors (dated by TCRdb to about 2017). Study-level background: An earlier analysis of more than 550 of the donors reported roughly 300 Gb of sequence data and 100 million to 120 million unique TCR beta sequences obtained from 150 million to 200 million T cells. Roughly 300 gigabases of sequencing data and tens of millions of unique TCR sequences were included in an early release covering roughly 700 HLA-typed donors. The genetic ancestry cluster associated with self-reported Caucasian donors included 81% of the approximately 430 genotyped donors. The aim of the study was to test whether cataloging public T cell receptors could identify signatures of past pathogen exposure. Using immunosequencing, the study profiled T cell repertoires from fewer than 850 subjects and related those repertoires to cytomegalovirus serostatus. In addition to the first cohort of 666 subjects, a separate validation cohort of around 110 different subjects was used. To predict cytomegalovirus infection status, the study combined high-throughput TCR immunosequencing, statistical association of individual TCRs with disease status, and machine learning. A later analysis re-analyzed previously published TCR beta repertoires from several hundred donors and added high-resolution HLA genotyping to study TCR occurrence patterns. Rather than using new phenotypic data, the later analysis identified candidate immune exposures from TCR beta sequences and from how often those sequences occurred across donors. To decide whether each TCR beta V gene segment behaved as functional or pseudogenic, an earlier analysis of approximately 590 of the donors relied on high-throughput TCR beta sequencing. Donor age, sex, ethnicity and CMV serostatus were collected together with the repertoire data. A later genetic analysis took genome-wide SNP genotypes for about 65% of the 666 donors and used that subset as a discovery cohort. All discovery cohort repertoires had been generated using a single sequencing platform. HLA typing included class I and class II loci at four-digit resolution. Typing coverage differed by locus: A, B, C, DRB1 and DQB1 were typed in roughly 629-630 donors, DQA1 in about 510, DPA1 in 606, and DPB1 in about 450. A handful of DR-DQ haplotypes were handled as single units for association and clustering because linkage in the cohort was strong. Across approximately 400 genotyped donors of the cohort, an average of approximately 200,000 unique TCR beta nucleotide sequences per donor were sequenced, and roughly 18% of those sequences were non-productive.

Results and caveats for the whole study, not just this receptor: The sequencing pipeline was judged likely to have produced a cluster of highly shared sequence variants as a technical artifact. A further reported finding was that TCR beta sequences accurately predicted the HLA-A and HLA-B alleles for most subjects in the first cohort. In a later analysis, several top co-occurrence clusters were reported to appear linked to parvovirus B19, influenza, CMV and Epstein-Barr virus. Because the 87-base-pair reads could not distinguish some IMGT-functional V segments, including TRBV6-2 and TRBV6-3, those segments were excluded. Most CMV-associated TCR beta chains appeared to be HLA-restricted in a later analysis, and the HLA associations seemed to be driven largely by CMV exposure. Three of the identified cytomegalovirus-associated TCR beta chains were confirmed in vitro to be specific for cytomegalovirus antigens. Cytomegalovirus status was reported to be diagnosed by the classifier with high specificity and sensitivity in both the original and validation cohorts. In a later analysis, some 17,000 TCR beta sequences were associated with specific HLA alleles at a false discovery rate of 0.05. V-gene and J-gene trimming of TCR beta chains was associated with a missense DCLRE1C variant in a later genetic analysis, and the association was replicated in an independent cohort. Most TCR sequences were observed very rarely across donors, whereas some public TCRs were present in many individuals. About 17 rarely observed V segments, including chromosome 9 orphons, were excluded from the earlier analysis of several hundred of the donors because counts were too low. When HLA alleles, especially DR and DQ, strongly co-occurred, attributing TCR associations to individual alleles was difficult. For the cohort, immune exposure information was limited to CMV serostatus. The authors suggested that the approach could potentially be extended to other disease states and immunological phenotypes. Correlated functional status among segregating V segments might be attributable to linkage disequilibrium, but an unknown experimental factor could not be ruled out. Broadly in line with IMGT annotations, most TCR beta V segments showed up in productive rearrangements about 87% or about 30% of the time in an earlier analysis of roughly 590 of the donors. The presence/absence analyses assumed that sequencing depth was roughly uniform across donors, and that assumption may not be true. In a later analysis, TCR association rates were found to vary across HLA loci, with the most associated TCRs seen for DRB1 alleles and the fewest for HLA-C alleles. This cohort had only TCR beta chains sequenced, and the lack of alpha or paired-chain data limited which features could be detected. In a later analysis, HLA-associated TCR beta chains were found to be more clonally expanded and to have lower generation probabilities than equally common non-associated chains. In the study, about 150 TCR beta chains were listed as associated with cytomegalovirus. In a later genetic analysis, fewer N-insertions in productive TCRs were reported among donors in an Asian-associated ancestry cluster than the roughly 700-donor mean. Because some donors lacked HLA typing at each locus, the association tests relied only on the typed subset.

V is trimmed back by 6 bases and J by 3 bases, and the junction contains 18 bases that no gene match accounts for. The CDR3 runs 19 amino acids, cysteine and phenylalanine included. Only the CDR3 region is kept as DNA, spanning 57 bases read in frame from base 1. CDR1 and CDR2 were assigned from the germline V gene (reference sequence) as MNHEY and SMNVEV. Preparation of the library involved the immunoSEQ multiplex PCR assay. A mixture of 60 forward primers for TCR Vbeta segments and 13 reverse primers for TCR Jbeta segments was used in the multiplex PCR. The CDR3 region of rearranged TCR beta genes was amplified from genomic DNA with a multiplex PCR assay. Amplified TCR beta libraries were sequenced as 87-base-pair reads on the Illumina HiSeq System. Under the source paper's analysis protocol: In a later analysis, tens of millions of unique TCR beta chains were counted across the 500 to 700 repertoires, and roughly 11 million of these chains were shared by at least two donors. A nearest-neighbor algorithm error-corrected the raw reads and collapsed the reads into unique sequences, merging closely related sequences to remove PCR and sequencing errors. To assign V, D and J gene segments, CDR3 sequences were aligned to IMGT reference sequences. Each retained sequence needed at least a six-nucleotide match to both a V gene segment and a J gene segment. A rearrangement was called productive if the CDR3 had no stop codons and remained in frame with V and J, and every other rearrangement was called non-productive. CDR3 was defined by IMGT convention, running from the second conserved V-encoded cysteine to the conserved J-encoded phenylalanine. The earlier analysis of 500 to 750 of the donors excluded any sequence lacking an unambiguous match to a single V gene segment. An earlier analysis of 550 to 650 of the donors classified V segments as functional when productive rearrangements were above 56.7% and as segregating when the standard deviation between donors was above 5%. A statistical classification framework was built for diagnosing cytomegalovirus status from the catalog of TCR beta chain sequences. In a later analysis, V and J genes were assigned by comparing TCR nucleotide sequences against IMGT/GENE-DB human TR gene sequences. In a later analysis, CDR3 sequences and most-parsimonious VDJ recombination scenarios were assigned using the TCRdist pipeline. A later analysis defined each TCR beta chain by its CDR3 amino acid sequence plus V-gene family, and excluded reads lacking a unique V-gene family. A later analysis removed nearly 600 highly shared, low-generation-probability nucleotide sequences to deal with suspected cross-contamination and a sequencing artifact. A later analysis calculated a clonal expansion index for each public chain from normalized within-repertoire ranks of inferred template counts. In a later analysis, generation probabilities were computed with a VDJ recombination model fitted to out-of-frame rearrangements, and the resulting probabilities were checked against IGoR. A later analysis scored TCR-TCR, TCR-HLA and TCR-CMV co-occurrence with hypergeometric tests, applying a repertoire-size bias correction to TCR pairs. False discovery rates were estimated in a later analysis by permuting HLA or CMV assignments 20 times. In a later analysis, co-occurring TCRs were grouped using DBSCAN, and TCRdist sequence similarity was added for clustering within HLA-allele-positive subsets. Repertoires with fewer than 30,000 or more than 120,000 public chains, plus five repertoires with anomalous nucleotide sharing, were excluded from co-occurrence clustering. The immuneACCESS repertoire file appears here via TCRdb, limited to in-frame rearrangements. These files lack a portion of the clones; in checked studies, under half of the deficit traces to unresolved V genes, and the cause of the others is not known. V and J calls and clone size follow that table, whereas D and trimming were derived from the DNA. This sample is represented by some 130,000 clones; approximately 80% of them were singletons. The ten biggest clones cover 2% to 2.5% of the sample.

In total, approximately 700 healthy bone marrow donors made up the cohort. At the time of sampling, every cohort member was nominally healthy, though immune exposures that went unrecorded were likely present. The donor was CMV seronegative and was included in the group of a few hundred seronegative cohort members. Each donor provided a peripheral blood sample, and peripheral blood mononuclear cells were used for TCR beta sequencing. Genomic DNA was extracted from the blood cell samples with the Qiagen DNeasy Blood Extraction Kit. This clone was picked up a small number of times. Its cognate antigen has yet to be identified. Base qualities are not recorded, but no much larger clone differs from it by a single base.

This chain is built from TRBV27 and TRBJ2-1, and 9 junction bases match TRBD2. Sequenced sample: PBMCs. The TCR originated in a young man in good health and CMV-seronegative. In nucleotide form, the sequence is TGTGCCAGCAGATCCCCGGGACAAACTATAGCGGGGGTCTACAATGAGCAGTTCTTC. This is translated as CASRSPGQTIAGVYNEQFF.